The 23 T cell receptor beta chains listed next were all sequenced from one sample in a study of Ad26.COV2.S vaccination and SARS-CoV-2 variants. Generated by immunoSEQ multiplex PCR, the TCRdb table keeps only in-frame clones and is missing some. Of 300,000 to 350,000 clones in the sample, around four fifths were seen once. Specified treatment: 19 received Ad26.COV2.S at low or high dose, single or two shots; 5 received placebo; per-sample allocation not given. Specimens were obtained on day 63 following the first vaccine or placebo injection. Source: peripheral blood, taken in a trial of Ad26.COV2.S vaccine versus placebo. These receptors were taken from a person aged 18 to 65 who received the Ad26.COV2.S COVID-19 vaccine or a placebo.

The chain employs TRBV12-5 and TRBJ1-3, with D possibly TRBD1 on 5 matching bases. Trimming took off 5 bases at V and 0 bases at J, with 8 bases between the two ends. The CDR3 loop spans 14 amino acids. Germline CDR1 LGHNT, CDR2 FRNRAP. CDR3 region: CASGQGASGNTIYF. CDR3 DNA: TGTGCTAGTGGTCAGGGAGCCTCTGGAAACACCATATATTTT. Together with reference TRBV12-5 and TRBJ1-3, the CDR3 gives the full variable domain: DARVTQTPRHKVTEMGQEVTMRCQPILGHNTVFWYRQTMMQGLELLAYFRNRAPLDDSGMPKDRFSAEMPDATLATLKIQPSEPRDSAVYFCASGQGASGNTIYFGEGSWLTVV.

This chain uses TRBV3-1 (or the pseudogene TRBV3-2) with TRBJ1-2; tentatively, D is TRBD1 (6 bases). Germline CDR1 is LGHDT and CDR2 is YNNKEL (reference sequence). The CDR3 is 15 amino acids. V was pared by 4 bases and J by 0 bases, with 12 bases between. CDR3 nucleotides: TGTGCCAGCAGCCCGCGGACAGCCTCTAACTATGGCTACACCTTC. Its protein is CASSPRTASNYGYTF.

The chain employs TRBV28 and TRBJ2-1; 7 nucleotides agree with TRBD2. This CDR3 has 16 residues. The V gene end was trimmed by 4 bases and the J gene end by 0 bases; junction bases not matched to a gene: 6. Germline CDR1 MDHEN, CDR2 SYDVKM. The chain's CDR3 is CASSSSGVGSYNEQFF. In nucleotides, the CDR3 is TGTGCCAGCAGTTCTAGCGGTGTCGGCTCCTACAATGAGCAGTTCTTC.

The chain uses TRBV3-1 (or the pseudogene TRBV3-2) and TRBJ2-5, with 7 bases matching TRBD1. The V segment lost 2 bases and the J segment 0 bases; nucleotides outside the gene matches: 3. CDR1 is LGHDT, CDR2 YNNKEL, per germline (reference sequence). The CDR3 consists of 15 residues. CDR3 loop: CASSQRGTDQETQYF. For the CDR3, the DNA is TGTGCCAGCAGCCAAAGGGGGACAGACCAAGAGACCCAGTACTTC.

V gene TRBV4-1 combines with J gene TRBJ1-1; the D gene is possibly TRBD1 (5 bases). This CDR3 is 15 amino acids long. Trimming took off 4 bases at V and 10 bases at J, with 22 bases between the two ends. Per the germline V gene, CDR1 is MGHRA and CDR2 is YSYEKL. The CDR3 sequence is CASSPWDGILRGAFF. DNA for the CDR3: TGCGCCAGCAGCCCTTGGGACGGGATCTTAAGAGGAGCTTTCTTT.

The chain combines TRBV9 with TRBJ2-2; 8 bases fit TRBD1. The V gene end was trimmed by 0 bases and the J gene end by 7 bases; junction bases not matched to a gene: 11. Germline V CDR1 and CDR2: SGDLS, YYNGEE. This CDR3 contains 17 residues. In DNA form, the CDR3 reads TGTGCCAGCAGCGTAGCTTTGCAGGGGGCCGATGTCGGGGAGCTGTTTTTT. Translation: CASSVALQGADVGELFF.

The rearrangement uses TRBV6-5 and TRBJ2-3; TRBD1 aligns across 7 bases. J lost 0 bases, V lost 0 bases, and 3 bases had no gene match. CDR1 and CDR2 from the germline V gene are MNHEY and SVGAGI. The CDR3 consists of 16 residues. CDR3 sequence (DNA): TGTGCCAGCAGTTACTCGACAGGGTTGAGCACAGATACGCAGTATTTT. Protein: CASSYSTGLSTDTQYF.

The sample holds one count of this clone. This chain connects TRBV3-1 (or the pseudogene TRBV3-2) to TRBJ2-7, with D hard to call. The CDR3 has 13 amino acids. V dropped 4 bases and J dropped 6 bases, with 13 bases sitting between them. Looked up from germline, CDR1 is LGHDT and CDR2 is YNNKEL (reference sequence). The CDR3 sequence: CASSPTTRSEQYF. CDR3 nucleotide sequence: TGTGCCAGCAGCCCCACCACGAGGAGCGAGCAGTACTTC.

The chain links TRBV10-1 to TRBJ1-1; D uncertain. CDR3 length: 15 amino acids. The ends were cut back, 0 bases at V and 1 base at J, with 9 bases in the middle. The germline V gene has CDR1 WNHNN and CDR2 SYGVQD (reference sequence). The DNA of the CDR3 is TGCGCCAGCAGTGAGTCGATGGCATCGAACACTGAAGCTTTCTTT. Translation gives CASSESMASNTEAFF.

CDR3 amino acids: CASSLMGQSDEQYF. The CDR3 DNA reads TGTGCCAGCAGCTTAATGGGACAGTCTGACGAGCAGTACTTC. V gene TRBV7-3 combines with J gene TRBJ2-7, with TRBD1 identical over 7 bases. Germline lookup yields CDR1 SGHTA and CDR2 FQGTGA. The V segment lost 1 base and the J segment 5 bases; nucleotides outside the gene matches: 5. The CDR3 length is 14 residues.

As for this clone: A read error may account for a junction end that differs from germline. The chain is built from TRBV7-9 and TRBJ1-6; 10 bases agree with TRBD1. The germline V gene has CDR1 SEHNR and CDR2 FQNEAQ (reference sequence). CDR3 length equals 15 residues. The CDR3 region is CTSSPLDRGDSPLHF. The CDR3 DNA is TGTACCAGCAGCCCACTGGACAGGGGGGATTCACCCCTCCACTTT. The full variable domain, with the rest looked up from reference TRBV7-9 and TRBJ1-6, is DTGVSQNPRHKITKRGQNVTFRCDPISEHNRLYWYRQTLGQGPEFLTYFQNEAQLEKSRLLSDRFSAERPKGSFSTLEIQRTEQGDSAMYLCTSSPLDRGDSPLHFGNGTRLTVT.

The gene calls are TRBV6-1 and TRBJ2-1, with D perhaps given as TRBD1 or TRBD2 (6 bases each). The ends were cut back, 2 bases at V and 8 bases at J, with 16 bases in the middle. This CDR3 spans 15 amino acids. Germline V lookup: CDR1 MNHNS, CDR2 SASEGT. CDR3: CASSESMEGVDEQFF. In nucleotides, the CDR3 is TGTGCCAGCAGTGAAAGTATGGAGGGGGTCGATGAGCAGTTCTTC.

The DNA for the CDR3 is TGTGCCAGCAGCTTAACAGGGAGGGATGAAAAACTGTTTTTT. It specifies CASSLTGRDEKLFF. The V gene is TRBV7-3, the J gene TRBJ1-4; D gene ambiguous. The germline CDR1 and CDR2 sequences are SGHTA and FQGTGA. This CDR3 is 14 amino acids long. V was shortened by 0 bases and J by 6 bases, with 8 bases between the two germline ends.

V gene TRBV3-1 (or the pseudogene TRBV3-2) combines with J gene TRBJ1-1; the match to TRBD1 covers 10 bases. V trimming: 5 bases; J trimming: 5 bases; junction bases outside the gene matches: 5. Germline CDR1 and CDR2: LGHDT and YNNKEL (reference sequence). The CDR3 runs 14 residues. This chain's CDR3 is CASSRRTGGTEAFF. In DNA form, the CDR3 reads TGTGCCAGCAGCAGGCGGACAGGGGGAACTGAAGCTTTCTTT.

This sequence joins TRBV13 and TRBJ2-7; 10 bases are shared with TRBD1. Germline V gives CDR1 PRHDT, CDR2 FYEKMQ (reference sequence). The ends lost 5 bases at V and 6 bases at J; junction bases unmatched: 13. This CDR3 region has 16 residues. CDR3 coding DNA: TGTGCCAGCAGCCCTGAAGAGACAGGGGGCCCTCTCGAGCAGTACTTC. Encoded protein: CASSPEETGGPLEQYF.

The chain carries TRBV18 and TRBJ1-6; TRBD1 agrees at 9 bases. The length of the CDR3 is 16 residues. The ends lost 6 bases at V and 6 bases at J; junction bases unmatched: 9. In germline, CDR1 is KGHSH, CDR2 LQKENI. The CDR3 here is CASSSATGQGNSPLHF. The CDR3 DNA follows: TGTGCCAGCTCGTCCGCGACGGGACAGGGTAATTCACCCCTCCACTTT.

The V call is TRBV27, the J call TRBJ1-2; a weak D match, TRBD1 (5 bases). Germline lookup yields CDR1 MNHEY and CDR2 SMNVEV (reference sequence). There are 14 residues in the CDR3. The V end was cut by 3 bases, the J end by 3 bases, with 11 bases between. The DNA for the CDR3 is TGTGCCAGCAGTTTTGGGGGGGTGCACTATGGCTACACCTTC. Translation: CASSFGGVHYGYTF.

J is TRBJ1-1 and V is TRBV7-9; D is uncertain. CDR1 is SEHNR, CDR2 FQNEAQ, per germline (reference sequence). There are 14 residues in the CDR3. The V end lost 4 bases, the J end lost 1 base, and 10 bases lay between the germline ends. CDR3 amino acids: CASSSQSGNTEAFF. The CDR3 DNA reads TGTGCCAGCAGCTCTCAGTCCGGGAACACTGAAGCTTTCTTT.

The chain is built from TRBV3-1 (or the pseudogene TRBV3-2) and TRBJ2-2; 9 bases line up with TRBD1. Germline CDR1 is LGHDT and CDR2 is YNNKEL (reference sequence). V shed 6 bases and J 4 bases; nucleotides not matched to a gene: 6. CDR3 length: 15 residues. The CDR3 sequence: CASSQTDRGTGELFF. CDR3 DNA sequence: TGTGCCAGCAGTCAAACGGACAGGGGCACCGGGGAGCTGTTTTTT.

The chain is built from TRBV15 and TRBJ1-1; 8 positions match TRBD1. Germline-derived CDR1 and CDR2 are LNHNV and YYDKDF (reference sequence). The V segment lost 5 bases and the J segment 1 base; nucleotides outside the gene matches: 6. The CDR3 length is 15 residues. The CDR3 region is CATSRRGLGNTEAFF. The CDR3 coding sequence is TGTGCCACCAGCCGCAGGGGGCTGGGGAACACTGAAGCTTTCTTT.

The chain carries TRBV5-8 and TRBJ2-1, with D perhaps matching TRBD1 (5 bases). V lost 3 bases to trimming and J lost 3 bases, with 10 bases between them. This CDR3 has 14 amino acids. Looked up from germline, CDR1 is SGHTS and CDR2 is YDEGEE. CDR3 region: CASSSMGLYNEQFF. CDR3 DNA: TGTGCCAGCAGCTCGATGGGGCTCTACAATGAGCAGTTCTTC.

The chain uses TRBV5-1 and TRBJ1-2; 9 bases map to TRBD1. Germline V CDR1 and CDR2: SGHRS, YFSETQ. The CDR3 loop spans 15 amino acids. V lost 3 bases, J lost 5 bases, and 8 bases stayed unmatched. The CDR3 region is CASSYGTGSRYGYTF. The CDR3 DNA reads as TGCGCCAGCAGCTACGGGACAGGGAGTCGGTATGGCTACACCTTC.

This clone appeared once. The gene calls are TRBV19 and TRBJ1-2; 10 positions agree with TRBD1. Trimming at V came to 4 bases and at J to 11 bases, leaving 10 bases not matched to a gene. Germline V gives CDR1 LNHDA, CDR2 SQIVND (reference sequence). This CDR3 is 14 amino acids long. CDR3 loop: CASSTTGGIEKYTF. The DNA of the CDR3 is TGTGCCAGTAGTACGACAGGGGGCATCGAGAAGTACACCTTC.